This record covers a single T cell receptor (beta chain). Its recognized antigen is unknown. The record has no base qualities; no much larger clone is one base away. The donors were patients who had localized lung adenocarcinoma, which is a subtype of non-small cell lung cancer. The samples were taken from the margins of localized lung adenocarcinomas. For TCR repertoire analysis, CD4+ T cells from tumor tissue were profiled separately from CD8+ T cells. The source of the sample is a study of CD4 and CD8 cells across lung adenocarcinoma regions listed by TCRdb under 2018. The study in broad terms: Intratumor heterogeneity of the T cell receptor repertoire was examined by comparing tumor centers with tumor margins.

Libraries were prepared through PCR. This sample was sequenced with a HiSeq X Ten. TCRdb redid the processing of the public reads, applying fastp at Q25 and MiXCR, and retained in-frame beta chains. Duplicate CDR3 protein sequences are folded into a single record with the most common DNA and genes. The sample table records 3,000 to 4,000 distinct CDR3 sequences; around 69% of these occur just once. Roughly 18% of the sample rests with the top ten. Inclusive of the bounding cysteine and phenylalanine, the CDR3 is 13 residues long. The sequence is cut down to CDR3 DNA, 39 bases in frame from base 1. As encoded in the germline V gene, CDR1 is MNHNS while CDR2 is SASEGT.

The chain uses TRBV6-1 and TRBJ2-1, with the D gene not confidently named. The DNA end favors TRBJ2-5, so the J call may be wrong. The TCR comes from a male donor with lung adenocarcinoma. The CD4 and CD8 labels of this study may be unreliable. Sequenced input: CD4+ T cells from the margin of a lung tumor. Reading the label with the study, this specimen's cell subset or site is: tumor margin region. The nucleotide sequence is given as TGTGCCAGCAGTGTATACAGACAAGAGACCCAGTACTTC. The resulting protein is CASSVYRQETQYF.